Listed here is a single T cell receptor (beta chain). Antigen: not known. These data originate in a study of cytotoxic CD8 clonotypes in ibrutinib-treated CLL. Study information: There were, on average, about 250,000 productive templates and tens of thousands of productive rearrangements per sample. Broader study findings: Measured clonality at baseline was greater than in age-matched healthy donors and tracked with circulating CD8+ T-cell counts. Contraction or stability on treatment was seen for public clonotypes, which were uncommon.

Target depth was 1 in 200,000 to 1 in 1 million T cells, about 10x per clonotype. Repertoires were generated with immunoSEQ multiplex PCR, while TCRdb's copy carries only in-frame clones and drops some. The repertoire holds over 95,000 clones, with 58% as singletons. CDR1 SGHDT and CDR2 YYEEEE come from the germline V gene. Trimming left V 5 bases short and J 0 bases short, with 9 bases between. CDR3 size: 14 residues. The source is a human donor with chronic lymphocytic leukemia. The sequenced sample was PBMCs, obtained after 24 months of ibrutinib treatment. This rearrangement joins TRBV5-6 to TRBJ2-1; D not resolved. CDR3: CASRTLSSYNEQFF. In DNA form, the CDR3 reads TGTGCCAGCAGAACTTTAAGCTCCTACAATGAGCAGTTCTTC.